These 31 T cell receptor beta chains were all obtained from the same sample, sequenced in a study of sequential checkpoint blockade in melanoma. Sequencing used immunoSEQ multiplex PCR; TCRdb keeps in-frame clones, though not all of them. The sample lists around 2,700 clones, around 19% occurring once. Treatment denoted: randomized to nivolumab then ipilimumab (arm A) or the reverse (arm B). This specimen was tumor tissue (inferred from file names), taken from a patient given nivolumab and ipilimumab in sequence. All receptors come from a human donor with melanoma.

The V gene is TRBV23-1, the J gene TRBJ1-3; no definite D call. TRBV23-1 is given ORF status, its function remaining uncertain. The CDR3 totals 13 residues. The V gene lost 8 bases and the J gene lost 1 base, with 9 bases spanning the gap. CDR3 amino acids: CASRLGSGNTIYF. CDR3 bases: TGCGCCAGCCGCTTGGGGTCTGGAAACACCATATATTTT.

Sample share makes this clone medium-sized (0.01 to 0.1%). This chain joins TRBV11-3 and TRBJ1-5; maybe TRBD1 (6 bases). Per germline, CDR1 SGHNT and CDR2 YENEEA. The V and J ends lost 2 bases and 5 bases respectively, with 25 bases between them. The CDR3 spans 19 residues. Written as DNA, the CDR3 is TGTGCCAGCAGCTTAAAATTTGAGCAGGGGATTAGTTGGGATCAGCCCCAGCATTTT. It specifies CASSLKFEQGISWDQPQHF.

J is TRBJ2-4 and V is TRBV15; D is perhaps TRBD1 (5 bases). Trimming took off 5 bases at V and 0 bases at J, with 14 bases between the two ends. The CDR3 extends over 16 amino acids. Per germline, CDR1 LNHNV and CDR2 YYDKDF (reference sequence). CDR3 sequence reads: CATSPTGPLAKNIQYF. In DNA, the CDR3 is TGTGCCACCAGCCCTACAGGTCCACTAGCCAAAAACATTCAGTACTTC.

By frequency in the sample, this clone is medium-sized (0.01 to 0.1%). The CDR3 here is CASSQRVGVDRKHF. CDR3 nucleotides: TGCGCCAGCAGCCAGAGGGTAGGGGTTGACAGGAAGCATTTT. The gene calls are TRBV4-1 and TRBJ1-5; maybe TRBD1 (6 bases). Germline loops: CDR1 MGHRA, CDR2 YSYEKL. V lost 3 bases to trimming and J lost 14 bases, with 20 bases between them. The CDR3 consists of 14 residues.

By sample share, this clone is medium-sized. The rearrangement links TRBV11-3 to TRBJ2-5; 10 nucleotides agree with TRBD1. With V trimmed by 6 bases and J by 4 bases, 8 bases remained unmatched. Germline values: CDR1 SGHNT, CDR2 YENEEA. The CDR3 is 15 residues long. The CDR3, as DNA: TGTGCCAGCAGACGGACAGGGGGTGGCGGAGAGACCCAGTACTTC. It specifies CASRRTGGGGETQYF.

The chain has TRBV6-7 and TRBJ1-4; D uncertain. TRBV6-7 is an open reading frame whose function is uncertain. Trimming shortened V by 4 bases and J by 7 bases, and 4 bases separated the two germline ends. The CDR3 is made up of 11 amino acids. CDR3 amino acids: CASSWGEKLFF. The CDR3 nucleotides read TGTGCCAGCAGTTGGGGTGAAAAACTGTTTTTT.

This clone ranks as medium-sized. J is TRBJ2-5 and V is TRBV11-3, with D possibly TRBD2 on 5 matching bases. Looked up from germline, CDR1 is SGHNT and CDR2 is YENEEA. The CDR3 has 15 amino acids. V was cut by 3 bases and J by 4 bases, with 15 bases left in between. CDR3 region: CASSLEAAGAETQYF. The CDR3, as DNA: TGTGCCAGCAGCTTGGAAGCTGCGGGTGCAGAGACCCAGTACTTC.

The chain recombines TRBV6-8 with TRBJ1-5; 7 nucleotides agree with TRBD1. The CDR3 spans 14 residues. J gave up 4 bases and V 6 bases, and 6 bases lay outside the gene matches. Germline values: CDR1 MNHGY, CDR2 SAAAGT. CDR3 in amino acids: CASRRTGQNQPQHF. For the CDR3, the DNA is TGTGCCAGCAGGCGGACAGGCCAAAATCAGCCCCAGCATTTT.

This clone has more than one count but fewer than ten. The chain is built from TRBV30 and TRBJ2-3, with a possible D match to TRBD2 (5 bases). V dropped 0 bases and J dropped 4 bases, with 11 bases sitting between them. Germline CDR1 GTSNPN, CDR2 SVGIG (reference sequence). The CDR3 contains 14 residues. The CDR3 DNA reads TGTGCCTGGAGTGTACCGGGGAGCCCAGATACGCAGTATTTT. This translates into CAWSVPGSPDTQYF.

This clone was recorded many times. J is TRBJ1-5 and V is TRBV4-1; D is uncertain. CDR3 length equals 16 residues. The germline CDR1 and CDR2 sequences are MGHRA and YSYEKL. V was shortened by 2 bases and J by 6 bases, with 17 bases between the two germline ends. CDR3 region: CASSQYRASRGQPQHF. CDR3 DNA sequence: TGCGCCAGCAGCCAATATAGGGCATCTCGCGGTCAGCCCCAGCATTTT.

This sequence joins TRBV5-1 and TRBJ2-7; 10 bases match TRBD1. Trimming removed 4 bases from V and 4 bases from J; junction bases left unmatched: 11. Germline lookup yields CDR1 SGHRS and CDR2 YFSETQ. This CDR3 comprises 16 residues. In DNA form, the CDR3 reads TGCGCCAGCAGCCCGGCCCTCGGGACAGGGGTGTACGAGCAGTACTTC. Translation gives CASSPALGTGVYEQYF.

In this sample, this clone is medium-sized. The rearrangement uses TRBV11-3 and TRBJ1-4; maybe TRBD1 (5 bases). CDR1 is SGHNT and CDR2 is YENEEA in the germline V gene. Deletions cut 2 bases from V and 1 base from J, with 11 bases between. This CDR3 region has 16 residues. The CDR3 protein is CASSLFPGKTNEKLFF. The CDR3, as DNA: TGTGCCAGCAGCTTATTCCCAGGGAAAACTAATGAAAAACTGTTTTTT.

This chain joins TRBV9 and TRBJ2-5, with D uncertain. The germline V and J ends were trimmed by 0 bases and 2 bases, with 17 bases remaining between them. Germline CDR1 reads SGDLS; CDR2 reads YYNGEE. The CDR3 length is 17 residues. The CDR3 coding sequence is TGTGCCAGCAGCGTAGACCCTTCGGGCAGAAATCAAGAGACCCAGTACTTC. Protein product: CASSVDPSGRNQETQYF.

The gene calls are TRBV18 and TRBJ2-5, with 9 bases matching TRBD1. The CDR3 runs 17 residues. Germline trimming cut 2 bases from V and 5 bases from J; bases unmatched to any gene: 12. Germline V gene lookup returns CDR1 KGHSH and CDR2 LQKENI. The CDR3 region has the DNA TGTGCCAGCTCACCAAAACCCGGGACAGGGATAGGGGAGACCCAGTACTTC. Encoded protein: CASSPKPGTGIGETQYF.

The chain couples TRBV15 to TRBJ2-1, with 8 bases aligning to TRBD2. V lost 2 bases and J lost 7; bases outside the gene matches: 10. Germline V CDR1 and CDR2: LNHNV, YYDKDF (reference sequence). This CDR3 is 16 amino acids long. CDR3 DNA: TGTGCCACCAGCAGACCGACTGGGCGGGGGGTGAATGAGCAGTTCTTC. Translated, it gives CATSRPTGRGVNEQFF.

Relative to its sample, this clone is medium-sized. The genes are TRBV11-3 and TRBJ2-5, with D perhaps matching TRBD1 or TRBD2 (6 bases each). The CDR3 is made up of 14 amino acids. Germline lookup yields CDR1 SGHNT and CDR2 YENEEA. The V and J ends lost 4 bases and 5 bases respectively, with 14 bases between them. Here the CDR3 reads CASSSQGGGETQYF. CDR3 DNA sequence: TGTGCCAGCAGCTCACAGGGAGGTGGGGAGACCCAGTACTTC.

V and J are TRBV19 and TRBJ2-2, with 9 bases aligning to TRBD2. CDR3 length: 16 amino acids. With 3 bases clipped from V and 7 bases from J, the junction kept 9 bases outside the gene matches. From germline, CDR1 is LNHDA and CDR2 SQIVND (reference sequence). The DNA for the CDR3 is TGTGCCAGTAGTATTTCAGGGACTAGCCCGGTCGGGGAGCTGTTTTTT. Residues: CASSISGTSPVGELFF.

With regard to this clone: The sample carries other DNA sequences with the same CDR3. The CDR3 DNA reads as TGTGCCAGTAGTATCAGCAGGGACCAGCCCCAGCATTTT. Translated: CASSISRDQPQHF. The chain links TRBV19 to TRBJ1-5, with D possibly TRBD1 on 5 matching bases. This CDR3 has 13 amino acids. The V end was cut by 3 bases, the J end by 7 bases, with 10 bases between. Germline V gene data show CDR1 as LNHDA and CDR2 as SQIVND (reference sequence).

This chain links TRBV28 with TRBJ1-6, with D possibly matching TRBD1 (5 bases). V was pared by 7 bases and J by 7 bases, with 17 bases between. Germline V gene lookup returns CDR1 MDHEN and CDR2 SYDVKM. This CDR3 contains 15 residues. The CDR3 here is CASNFSGTRNSPLHF. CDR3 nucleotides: TGTGCCAGCAATTTTTCCGGGACCAGAAATTCACCCCTCCACTTT.

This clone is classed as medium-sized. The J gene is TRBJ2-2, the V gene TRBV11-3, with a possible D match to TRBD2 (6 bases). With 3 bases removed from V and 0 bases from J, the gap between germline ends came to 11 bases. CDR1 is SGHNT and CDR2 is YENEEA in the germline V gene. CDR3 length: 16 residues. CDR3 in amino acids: CASSLEGGPNTGELFF. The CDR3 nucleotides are TGTGCCAGCAGCTTGGAGGGCGGACCGAACACCGGGGAGCTGTTTTTT.

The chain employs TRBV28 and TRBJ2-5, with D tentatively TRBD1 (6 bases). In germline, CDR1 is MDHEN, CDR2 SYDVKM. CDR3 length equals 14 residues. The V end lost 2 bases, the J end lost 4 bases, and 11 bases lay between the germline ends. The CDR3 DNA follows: TGTGCCAGCAGTTTAATGGGGGCGGGAGAGACCCAGTACTTC. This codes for CASSLMGAGETQYF.

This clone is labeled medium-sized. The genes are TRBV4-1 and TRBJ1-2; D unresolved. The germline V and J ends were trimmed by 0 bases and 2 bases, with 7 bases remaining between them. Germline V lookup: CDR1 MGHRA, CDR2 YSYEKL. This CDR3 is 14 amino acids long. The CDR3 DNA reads TGCGCCAGCAGCCAAGAACGGGGAAACTATGGCTACACCTTC. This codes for CASSQERGNYGYTF.

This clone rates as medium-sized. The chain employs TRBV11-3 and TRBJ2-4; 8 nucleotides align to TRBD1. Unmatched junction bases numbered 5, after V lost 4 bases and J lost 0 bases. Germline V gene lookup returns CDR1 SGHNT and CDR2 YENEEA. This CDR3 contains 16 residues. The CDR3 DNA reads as TGTGCCAGCAGCTCCGGACAGGGACAAGCCAAAAACATTCAGTACTTC. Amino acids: CASSSGQGQAKNIQYF.

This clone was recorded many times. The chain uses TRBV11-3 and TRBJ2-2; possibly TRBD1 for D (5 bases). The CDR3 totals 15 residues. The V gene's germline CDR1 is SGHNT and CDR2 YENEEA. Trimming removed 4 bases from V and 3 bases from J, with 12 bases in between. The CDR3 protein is CASSSYARDTGELFF. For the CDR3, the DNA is TGTGCCAGCAGCTCCTATGCCAGGGACACCGGGGAGCTGTTTTTT.

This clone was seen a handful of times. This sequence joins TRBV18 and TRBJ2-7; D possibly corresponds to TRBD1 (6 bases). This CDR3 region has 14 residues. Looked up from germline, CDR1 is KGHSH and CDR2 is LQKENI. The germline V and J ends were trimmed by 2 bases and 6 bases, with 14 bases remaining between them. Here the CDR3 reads CASSPGDTGGEQYF. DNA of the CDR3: TGTGCCAGCTCACCAGGGGACACCGGCGGCGAGCAGTACTTC. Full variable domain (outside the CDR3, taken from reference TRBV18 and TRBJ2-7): NAGVMQNPRHLVRRRGQEARLRCSPMKGHSHVYWYRQLPEEGLKFMVYLQKENIIDESGMPKERFSAEFPKEGPSILRIQQVVRGDSAAYFCASSPGDTGGEQYFGPGTRLTVT.

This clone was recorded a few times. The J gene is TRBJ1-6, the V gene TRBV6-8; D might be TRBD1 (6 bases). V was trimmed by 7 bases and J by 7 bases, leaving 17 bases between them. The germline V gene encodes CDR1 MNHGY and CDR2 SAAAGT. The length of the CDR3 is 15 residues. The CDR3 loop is CASKVSQGQNSPLHF. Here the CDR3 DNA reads TGTGCCAGCAAGGTATCTCAGGGGCAGAATTCACCCCTCCACTTT.

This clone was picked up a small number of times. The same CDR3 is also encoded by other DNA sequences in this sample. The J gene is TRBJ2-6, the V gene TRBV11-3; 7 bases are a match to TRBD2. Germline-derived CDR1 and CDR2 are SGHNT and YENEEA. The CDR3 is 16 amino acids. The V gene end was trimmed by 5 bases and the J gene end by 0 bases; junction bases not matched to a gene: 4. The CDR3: CASSPGRVSGANVLTF. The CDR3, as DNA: TGTGCCAGCAGCCCAGGGAGGGTCTCTGGGGCCAACGTCCTGACTTTC. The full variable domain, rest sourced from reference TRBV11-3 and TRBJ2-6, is EAGVVQSPRYKIIEKKQPVAFWCNPISGHNTLYWYLQNLGQGPELLIRYENEEAVDDSQLPKDRFSAERLKGVDSTLKIQPAELGDSAVYLCASSPGRVSGANVLTFGAGSRLTVL.

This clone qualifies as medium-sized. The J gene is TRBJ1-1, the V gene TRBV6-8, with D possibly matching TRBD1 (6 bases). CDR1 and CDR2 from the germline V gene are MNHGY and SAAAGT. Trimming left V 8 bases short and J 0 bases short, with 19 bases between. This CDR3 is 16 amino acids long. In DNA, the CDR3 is TGTGCCAGCCCGGGACACCAAAATCTCATGAACACTGAAGCTTTCTTT. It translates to CASPGHQNLMNTEAFF.

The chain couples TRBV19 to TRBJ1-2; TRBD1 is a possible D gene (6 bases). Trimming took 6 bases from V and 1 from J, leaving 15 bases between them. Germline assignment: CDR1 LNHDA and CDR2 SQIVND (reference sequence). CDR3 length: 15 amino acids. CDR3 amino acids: CASRGPRGDNYGYTF. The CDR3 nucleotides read TGTGCCAGTAGGGGCCCGAGGGGGGATAACTATGGCTACACCTTC.

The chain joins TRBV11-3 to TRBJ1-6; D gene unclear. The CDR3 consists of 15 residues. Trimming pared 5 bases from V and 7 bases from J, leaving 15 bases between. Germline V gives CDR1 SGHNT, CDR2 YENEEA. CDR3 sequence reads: CASSLGPRRNSPLHF. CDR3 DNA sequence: TGTGCCAGCAGCCTCGGGCCTCGGAGGAATTCACCCCTCCACTTT.

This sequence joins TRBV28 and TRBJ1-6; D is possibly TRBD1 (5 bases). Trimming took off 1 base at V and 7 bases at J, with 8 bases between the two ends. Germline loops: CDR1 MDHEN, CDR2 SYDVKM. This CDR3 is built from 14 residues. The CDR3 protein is CASSLSGRNSPLHF. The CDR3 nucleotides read TGTGCCAGCAGTTTATCAGGGCGGAATTCACCCCTCCACTTT. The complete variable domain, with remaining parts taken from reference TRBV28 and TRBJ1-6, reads DVKVTQSSRYLVKRTGEKVFLECVQDMDHENMFWYRQDPGLGLRLIYFSYDVKMKEKGDIPEGYSVSREKKERFSLILESASTNQTSMYLCASSLSGRNSPLHFGNGTRLTVT.